The 10 T cell receptor beta chains presented below share a single source sample, sequenced in a study of T cells in Graves' hyperthyroidism and ophthalmopathy. Amplified TCR beta CDR3 regions came from RNA transcripts. The primer set for the first-round RT-PCR of the TCR CDR3 was HTBI. TCRdb redid the calling of the multiplex PCR reads with MiXCR, one entry per CDR3 protein. The table records 200,000 to 250,000 distinct CDR3 sequences, about 16% of them present only once. Sequenced sample: blood. These receptors were collected from a woman between 18 and 29 years old with Graves' ophthalmopathy.

This clonotype has a count of ten or more. The rearrangement joins TRBV11-1 to TRBJ2-7, with D possibly TRBD1 on 7 matching bases. Looked up from germline, CDR1 is SGHAT and CDR2 is FQDESV (reference sequence). The CDR3 contains 15 residues. Trimming removed 4 bases from V and 4 bases from J, with 17 bases in between. The CDR3: CASSSGVQGRYEQYF. CDR3 nucleotides: TGTGCCAGCAGCTCAGGGGTACAGGGGAGGTACGAGCAGTACTTC.

This clonotype was counted a few times. V gene TRBV5-4 combines with J gene TRBJ2-7; D may be TRBD1 or TRBD2 (5 bases each). The germline gives CDR1 SGHNT, CDR2 YYREEE (reference sequence). The CDR3 totals 14 residues. V shed 0 bases and J shed 7 bases, with 14 bases lying between them. This CDR3 reads CASSLAEGPKEQYF. CDR3 bases: TGTGCCAGCAGCTTGGCCGAGGGGCCGAAAGAGCAGTACTTC.

The J gene is TRBJ2-1, the V gene TRBV19, with a tentative D call TRBD1 (6 bases). The ends were cut back, 5 bases at V and 6 bases at J, with 8 bases in the middle. CDR3 length: 12 amino acids. Germline CDR1 reads LNHDA; CDR2 reads SQIVND (reference sequence). The CDR3 loop reads CASSSGANEQFF. CDR3 sequence (DNA): TGTGCCAGTAGTTCAGGGGCCAATGAGCAGTTCTTC. The whole variable domain, remainder taken from reference TRBV19 and TRBJ2-1, is DGGITQSPKYLFRKEGQNVTLSCEQNLNHDAMYWYRQDPGQGLRLIYYSQIVNDFQKGDIAEGYSVSREKKESFPLTVTSAQKNPTAFYLCASSSGANEQFFGPGTRLTVL.

The rearrangement links TRBV11-2 to TRBJ2-5; 13 bases line up with TRBD2. The CDR3 is made up of 17 amino acids. V shed 5 bases and J 2 bases; nucleotides not matched to a gene: 8. Germline V gives CDR1 SGHAT, CDR2 FQNNGV. Here the CDR3 DNA reads TGTGCCAGCAGCACCCGGGGACTAGCGGGGCTTCAAGAGACCCAGTACTTC. Protein product: CASSTRGLAGLQETQYF.

This clonotype has ten or more counts. The chain employs TRBV29-1 and TRBJ2-7; either TRBD1 or TRBD2 may fit D (5 bases each). Trimming took off 3 bases at V and 2 bases at J, with 20 bases between the two ends. This CDR3 contains 16 residues. CDR1 and CDR2 from the germline V gene are SQVTM and ANQGSEA. The CDR3 region has the DNA TGCAGCGTTGATGGGGGTTCCGGGACGGAGACCTACGAGCAGTACTTC. It yields the protein CSVDGGSGTETYEQYF.

The chain employs TRBV29-1 and TRBJ2-7, with 8 nucleotides matching TRBD2. The V gene end was trimmed by 4 bases and the J gene end by 5 bases; junction bases not matched to a gene: 10. CDR1 and CDR2 (germline): SQVTM, ANQGSEA. The CDR3 spans 14 residues. The CDR3 region is CSVGRNGRAHEQYF. The CDR3 coding sequence is TGCAGCGTTGGGCGGAACGGGAGGGCACACGAGCAGTACTTC.

This clonotype occurred many times. The chain couples TRBV18 to TRBJ2-3; tentatively, D is TRBD1 (6 bases). Trimming took off 5 bases at V and 4 bases at J, with 16 bases between the two ends. The germline V gene has CDR1 KGHSH and CDR2 LQKENI. The CDR3 length is 15 residues. CDR3 residues: CASSSQGDGADTQYF. CDR3 DNA sequence: TGTGCCAGCTCATCACAGGGCGACGGGGCAGATACGCAGTATTTT.

There are many counts of this clonotype. CDR3 residues: CASSAGQGLGNSPLHF. CDR3 DNA sequence: TGTGCCAGCAGCGCAGGACAGGGTTTGGGAAATTCACCCCTCCACTTT. The chain uses TRBV9 and TRBJ1-6; 8 nucleotides align to TRBD1. Germline V gene sequence: CDR1 SGDLS, CDR2 YYNGEE. V gave up 3 bases and J gave up 7 bases; unmatched junction bases: 9. CDR3 length equals 16 residues.

Remarks on this clonotype: A much larger clone differs by one base, so this may be a read error. V and J are TRBV28 and TRBJ2-2; D perhaps matches TRBD2 (5 bases). Germline CDR1 and CDR2: MDHEN and SYDVKM. CDR3 length: 15 residues. Here the CDR3 DNA reads TGTGCCAGCAGTGACGGATCGGCGAACACCGGGGAGCCGTTTTTT. Protein sequence: CASSDGSANTGEPFF.

Remarks on this clonotype: With a much larger clone just one base away, this may be a read error. The rearrangement uses TRBV20-1 and TRBJ1-2, with a weak D call TRBD1 (5 bases). This CDR3 has 13 residues. The germline V gene has CDR1 DFQATT and CDR2 SNEGSKA (reference sequence). The V and J ends lost 6 bases and 7 bases respectively, with 18 bases between them. This CDR3 is CSARGVSPSGYTF. The CDR3 nucleotides read TGCAGTGCCCGGGGGGTCAGCCCCAGTGGCTACACCTTC.